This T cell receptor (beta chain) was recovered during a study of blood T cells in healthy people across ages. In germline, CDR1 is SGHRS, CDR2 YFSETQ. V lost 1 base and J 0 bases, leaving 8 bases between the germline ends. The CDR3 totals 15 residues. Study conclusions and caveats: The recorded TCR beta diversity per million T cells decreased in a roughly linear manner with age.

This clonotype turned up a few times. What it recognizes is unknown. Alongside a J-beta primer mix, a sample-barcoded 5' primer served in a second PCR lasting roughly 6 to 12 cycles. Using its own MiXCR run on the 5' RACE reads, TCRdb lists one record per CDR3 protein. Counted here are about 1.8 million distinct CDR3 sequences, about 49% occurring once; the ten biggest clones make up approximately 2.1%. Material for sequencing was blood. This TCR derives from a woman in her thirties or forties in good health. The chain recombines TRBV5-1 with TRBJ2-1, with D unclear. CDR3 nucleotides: TGCGCCAGCAGCTTGACAGTACTCTCCTACAATGAGCAGTTCTTC. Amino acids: CASSLTVLSYNEQFF.